These 6 T cell receptor beta chains originate from one sample sequenced in a study of lymphopenia after photon versus proton radiotherapy. Method: immunoSEQ multiplex PCR; TCRdb's copy keeps in-frame clones and lacks some. The table lists 25,000 to 30,000 clones, around nine tenths of them singletons, with 40% to 50% in the top ten. Here the sequenced sample was peripheral blood, taken from a patient treated with proton-based radiotherapy. The receptors come from a woman in her fifties or sixties with cholangiocarcinoma. Some clones in this sample may be carry-over from other donors' samples.

The J gene is TRBJ1-1, the V gene TRBV18, with D perhaps matching TRBD1 (5 bases). The CDR3 covers 14 residues. V was trimmed by 10 bases and J by 0 bases, leaving 15 bases between them. The germline CDR1 and CDR2 sequences are KGHSH and LQKENI. The CDR3 sequence is CATGAGGLNTEAFF. The CDR3 region has the DNA TGTGCCACCGGGGCAGGAGGATTGAACACTGAAGCTTTCTTT.

The chain has TRBV18 and TRBJ1-3; 9 bases are shared with TRBD1. V lost 3 bases, J lost 1 base, and 7 bases stayed unmatched. CDR3 length: 17 amino acids. Germline V gene data show CDR1 as KGHSH and CDR2 as LQKENI. The CDR3 spells CASSPLGQGNSGNTIYF. In nucleotides, the CDR3 is TGTGCCAGCTCACCTTTGGGACAGGGAAATTCTGGAAACACCATATATTTT. The full variable domain, its missing parts supplied by reference TRBV18 and TRBJ1-3, is NAGVMQNPRHLVRRRGQEARLRCSPMKGHSHVYWYRQLPEEGLKFMVYLQKENIIDESGMPKERFSAEFPKEGPSILRIQQVVRGDSAAYFCASSPLGQGNSGNTIYFGEGSWLTVV.

The chain recombines TRBV23-1 with TRBJ2-1; no definite D call. TRBV23-1 is reported as an ORF; its role is uncertain. This CDR3 contains 14 residues. Trimming left V 8 bases short and J 3 bases short, with 14 bases between. CDR3 residues: CASLRMNFYNEQFF. The CDR3, as DNA: TGCGCCAGCTTAAGGATGAATTTCTACAATGAGCAGTTCTTC.

This chain links TRBV27 with TRBJ1-1, with D possibly matching TRBD1 (6 bases). The CDR3 loop spans 13 amino acids. Germline V lookup: CDR1 MNHEY, CDR2 SMNVEV (reference sequence). V was pared by 6 bases and J by 1 base, with 9 bases between. CDR3 residues: CASRLGGNTEAFF. The CDR3 nucleotides are TGTGCCAGCAGGCTAGGGGGGAACACTGAAGCTTTCTTT.

CDR3 nucleotide sequence: TGCGCCAGCAGCGGGACTAGTTTGGAAGATACGCAGTATTTT. Protein product: CASSGTSLEDTQYF. The chain combines TRBV10-1 with TRBJ2-3; 8 nucleotides match TRBD2. Germline CDR1 is WNHNN and CDR2 is SYGVQD (reference sequence). The CDR3 is 14 residues long. With V trimmed by 6 bases and J by 5 bases, 7 bases remained unmatched.

This clone came up once. The CDR3 region is CASSELAGGPETQYF. The CDR3 nucleotides read TGTGCCAGTAGCGAACTAGCGGGGGGCCCAGAGACCCAGTACTTC. The rearrangement uses TRBV19 and TRBJ2-5; the match to TRBD2 covers 12 bases. The V gene's germline CDR1 is LNHDA and CDR2 SQIVND (reference sequence). CDR3 size: 15 residues. V was pared by 6 bases and J by 4 bases, with 6 bases of the junction left unmatched.